A selection of T cell receptor beta chains follows, all from one sample in a study of OX40 agonist ivuxolimab in advanced cancers. The method was immunoSEQ multiplex PCR; TCRdb's version includes in-frame clones alone and lacks a portion of them. The repertoire has around 45,000 clones, 70% to 85% of them found once; the top ten carry 2% to 3%. The sample was CD4+ or CD8+ T cells sorted from blood, taken in a trial of the OX40 agonist ivuxolimab. Receptor source: an adult with an advanced solid tumor such as melanoma, head and neck, liver or kidney cancer. The CDR3 runs from the conserved cysteine through the conserved F or W. The order of the fields is V gene, clone size, D gene, J gene, CDR3 DNA, CDR3 protein. A D gene is named only where the DNA matches it firmly. The size entry is marked missing in some rows and otherwise reads once, few, many or a size class.

v_gene: TRBV5-3
abundance: few
d_gene: -
j_gene: TRBJ2-2
CDR3nt: TGTGCCAGAAGCTTGGATGGTCCCGGGGAGCTGTTTTTT
CDR3aa: CARSLDGPGELFF

v_gene: TRBV19
abundance: -
d_gene: TRBD2
j_gene: TRBJ2-3
CDR3nt: TGTGCCAGTAGTCCCCGGGGGGTTAGCACAGATACGCAGTATTTT
CDR3aa: CASSPRGVSTDTQYF

v_gene: TRBV4-3
abundance: -
d_gene: TRBD1
j_gene: TRBJ1-1
CDR3nt: TGCGCCAGCAGCCAAGATATAGAGACAGGGCCGTTTAGAGGGACTGAAGCTTTCTTT
CDR3aa: CASSQDIETGPFRGTEAFF

v_gene: TRBV4-3
abundance: -
d_gene: -
j_gene: TRBJ2-1
CDR3nt: TGCGCCAGCAGCCAAGGAGGGGGATCGCGGGTGAGATGGAATGAGCAGTTCTTC
CDR3aa: CASSQGGGSRVRWNEQFF

v_gene: TRBV25-1
abundance: few
d_gene: TRBD2
j_gene: TRBJ2-5
CDR3nt: TGTGCCAGCAGTGGAGGGACTAGCGGGGGGCAGGAGACCCAGTACTTC
CDR3aa: CASSGGTSGGQETQYF

v_gene: TRBV10-3
abundance: -
d_gene: TRBD2
j_gene: TRBJ2-7
CDR3nt: TGTGCCATCAGTGACCCCCCGGGACTAGCGGGTGGTTCCTACGAGCAGTACTTC
CDR3aa: CAISDPPGLAGGSYEQYF

v_gene: TRBV19
abundance: -
d_gene: -
j_gene: TRBJ1-1
CDR3nt: TGTGCCAGTACCACAAAAAGTACAGGGTTCACTGAAGCTTTCTTT
CDR3aa: CASTTKSTGFTEAFF

v_gene: TRBV19
abundance: -
d_gene: TRBD1
j_gene: TRBJ2-7
CDR3nt: TGTGCCAGTAGTAGCCTACAGGGGGCCTACGAGCAGTACTTC
CDR3aa: CASSSLQGAYEQYF

v_gene: TRBV2
abundance: once
d_gene: TRBD1
j_gene: TRBJ1-4
CDR3nt: TGTGCCAGCAGACCTGGACAGGGGTTTAATGAAAAACTGTTTTTT
CDR3aa: CASRPGQGFNEKLFF

v_gene: TRBV5-1
abundance: once
d_gene: TRBD2
j_gene: TRBJ2-3
CDR3nt: TGCGCCAGCAGTTACGCCCGACTAGCGGGAGCAAAAAGCACAGATACGCAGTATTTT
CDR3aa: CASSYARLAGAKSTDTQYF

v_gene: TRBV7-2
abundance: -
d_gene: -
j_gene: TRBJ1-6
CDR3nt: TGTGCCAGCAGCTTACGACAGGAGAGTTCACCCCTCCACTTT
CDR3aa: CASSLRQESSPLHF

v_gene: TRBV18
abundance: -
d_gene: TRBD1
j_gene: TRBJ1-1
CDR3nt: TGTGCCAGCTCACCCCGACAGGGGGAGGCTTTCTTT
CDR3aa: CASSPRQGEAFF

v_gene: TRBV4-1
abundance: few
d_gene: TRBD1
j_gene: TRBJ1-2
CDR3nt: TGCGCCAGCAGCCAAAATCTACAGGGGGTCGGGGGCTACACCTTC
CDR3aa: CASSQNLQGVGGYTF

v_gene: TRBV7-9
abundance: -
d_gene: TRBD1
j_gene: TRBJ1-2
CDR3nt: TGTGCCAGCAGCTTAGATCCCAGGGGGAGTGGCTACACCTTC
CDR3aa: CASSLDPRGSGYTF

v_gene: TRBV19
abundance: -
d_gene: -
j_gene: TRBJ1-1
CDR3nt: TGTGCCAGTAGTATCGTTCGCAGGGGCACTGAAGCTTTCTTT
CDR3aa: CASSIVRRGTEAFF

v_gene: TRBV7-2
abundance: -
d_gene: TRBD2
j_gene: TRBJ2-1
CDR3nt: TGTGCCAGCAGCTCGTGGACTAGCGGGGGGTCATACAATGAGCAGTTCTTC
CDR3aa: CASSSWTSGGSYNEQFF

v_gene: TRBV2
abundance: -
d_gene: TRBD2
j_gene: TRBJ2-7
CDR3nt: TGTGCCAGCAGTGATGATGGGAAACTAGCGGGAGAGCGCGAGCAGTACTTC
CDR3aa: CASSDDGKLAGEREQYF

v_gene: TRBV19
abundance: -
d_gene: -
j_gene: TRBJ1-5
CDR3nt: TGTGCCAGTGCACGACAGGAGGGTCAGCCCCAGCATTTT
CDR3aa: CASARQEGQPQHF

v_gene: TRBV7-9
abundance: -
d_gene: -
j_gene: TRBJ1-1
CDR3nt: TGTGCCAGCAGCCGGAAAGGGCAGGATAGCACTGAAGCTTTCTTT
CDR3aa: CASSRKGQDSTEAFF

v_gene: TRBV5-1
abundance: -
d_gene: TRBD2
j_gene: TRBJ2-1
CDR3nt: TGCGCCAGCAGTTACGACCTAGCGGCTGAGCAGTTCTTC
CDR3aa: CASSYDLAAEQFF

v_gene: TRBV6-1
abundance: -
d_gene: -
j_gene: TRBJ1-2
CDR3nt: TGTGCCAGCAGTGAAGCGTGGGGACGGCTCAACTATGGCTACACCTTC
CDR3aa: CASSEAWGRLNYGYTF

v_gene: TRBV6-1
abundance: once
d_gene: TRBD2
j_gene: TRBJ2-2
CDR3nt: TGTGCCAGCAGTGAAAGGCTAGCGGGAGGTCGGAACACCGGGGAGCTGTTTTTT
CDR3aa: CASSERLAGGRNTGELFF

v_gene: TRBV7-2
abundance: -
d_gene: -
j_gene: TRBJ1-1
CDR3nt: TGTGCCACTACCATGAGTTCCACTGAAGCTTTCTTT
CDR3aa: CATTMSSTEAFF

v_gene: TRBV5-4
abundance: -
d_gene: -
j_gene: TRBJ2-7
CDR3nt: TGTGCCAGCAGCTTGGAGCGCACCTACGAGCAGTACTTC
CDR3aa: CASSLERTYEQYF

v_gene: TRBV27
abundance: few
d_gene: -
j_gene: TRBJ2-7
CDR3nt: TGTGCCAGCAGTTCCAGGGGCTCTACTCGAGAGCAGTACTTC
CDR3aa: CASSSRGSTREQYF

v_gene: TRBV5-6
abundance: -
d_gene: TRBD1
j_gene: TRBJ1-3
CDR3nt: TGTGCCAGCAGCCAAGGGACAGGATCGAGCTCTGGAAACACCATATATTTT
CDR3aa: CASSQGTGSSSGNTIYF

v_gene: TRBV7-2
abundance: -
d_gene: -
j_gene: TRBJ2-7
CDR3nt: TGTGCCAGCAGCTCCCGCGGGGCACACGGGGGAGTTAGCTCCTACGAGCAGTACTTC
CDR3aa: CASSSRGAHGGVSSYEQYF

v_gene: TRBV7-2
abundance: few
d_gene: -
j_gene: TRBJ2-7
CDR3nt: TGTGCCAGCAGCTTAGAACGCACCTACGAGCAGTACTTC
CDR3aa: CASSLERTYEQYF

v_gene: TRBV5-1
abundance: -
d_gene: -
j_gene: TRBJ2-7
CDR3nt: TGCGCCAGCAGCCGGGCCCCAGGGGGGGTTCGCTACGAGCAGTACTTC
CDR3aa: CASSRAPGGVRYEQYF

v_gene: TRBV5-1
abundance: -
d_gene: TRBD1
j_gene: TRBJ1-2
CDR3nt: TGTGCCAGCAGCATCGACAGGGGGACTAACTATGGCTACACCTTC
CDR3aa: CASSIDRGTNYGYTF

v_gene: TRBV28
abundance: -
d_gene: -
j_gene: TRBJ2-7
CDR3nt: TGTGCCAGCAGTTTAGGGAAGCGTCACGAGCAGTACTTC
CDR3aa: CASSLGKRHEQYF

v_gene: TRBV7-9
abundance: -
d_gene: TRBD1
j_gene: TRBJ1-2
CDR3nt: TGTGCCAGCAGCGAGGGACAGGGACGTGGCTACACCTTC
CDR3aa: CASSEGQGRGYTF

v_gene: TRBV7-9
abundance: -
d_gene: -
j_gene: TRBJ1-1
CDR3nt: TGTGCCAGCAGCTTAGGTCCCCTTGGGTCAGGAGCTAAAGCTTTCTTT
CDR3aa: CASSLGPLGSGAKAFF

v_gene: TRBV7-2
abundance: -
d_gene: TRBD2
j_gene: TRBJ2-5
CDR3nt: TGTGCCAGCAGCCTTCCGTCCAGCGGGGGTGGTAGAGAGACCCAGTACTTC
CDR3aa: CASSLPSSGGGRETQYF

v_gene: TRBV2
abundance: few
d_gene: -
j_gene: TRBJ2-7
CDR3nt: TGTGCCAGCAGTATACAACTGGTCTACGAGCAGTACTTC
CDR3aa: CASSIQLVYEQYF

v_gene: TRBV5-1
abundance: -
d_gene: -
j_gene: TRBJ2-1
CDR3nt: TGCGCCAGCACCTCACAGAGGGGGGGTGGTGAGCAGTTCTTC
CDR3aa: CASTSQRGGGEQFF

v_gene: TRBV29-1
abundance: -
d_gene: -
j_gene: TRBJ2-1
CDR3nt: TGCAGCGTTGACAGGTCTGGGAATGAGCAGTTCTTC
CDR3aa: CSVDRSGNEQFF

v_gene: TRBV27
abundance: -
d_gene: TRBD1
j_gene: TRBJ2-7
CDR3nt: TGTGCCGCCTGCCGGGACAGGGGCTACGAGCAGTACTTC
CDR3aa: CAACRDRGYEQYF

v_gene: TRBV10-1
abundance: -
d_gene: -
j_gene: TRBJ2-7
CDR3nt: TGCGCCAGCAGTGAGTCCAGCTACGAGCAGTACTTC
CDR3aa: CASSESSYEQYF

v_gene: TRBV5-1
abundance: -
d_gene: -
j_gene: TRBJ2-1
CDR3nt: TGCGCCAGCAGCTTAGTGGCCCAAGGGGACAATGAGCAGTTCTTC
CDR3aa: CASSLVAQGDNEQFF

v_gene: TRBV20-1
abundance: -
d_gene: -
j_gene: TRBJ2-1
CDR3nt: TGCAGTGCTAGTCTCGGGCTGGTGGAGTTCTTC
CDR3aa: CSASLGLVEFF

v_gene: TRBV6-6
abundance: -
d_gene: TRBD2
j_gene: TRBJ2-3
CDR3nt: TGTGCCACTCTGCGGGGGGGGGACCAAAATACGCAGTATTTT
CDR3aa: CATLRGGDQNTQYF

v_gene: TRBV5-4
abundance: -
d_gene: -
j_gene: TRBJ2-3
CDR3nt: TGTGCCAGCAGCCAGAGGGGCTCGGATACGCAGTATTTT
CDR3aa: CASSQRGSDTQYF

v_gene: TRBV7-7
abundance: -
d_gene: TRBD1
j_gene: TRBJ2-7
CDR3nt: TGTGCCAGCAGTCGACAGGGGCACTACGAGCAGTACTTC
CDR3aa: CASSRQGHYEQYF

v_gene: TRBV7-3
abundance: few
d_gene: -
j_gene: TRBJ1-2
CDR3nt: TGTGCCAGCAGCTTACCGGAGGGAAGGAGGAACTATGGCTACACCTTC
CDR3aa: CASSLPEGRRNYGYTF

v_gene: TRBV2
abundance: -
d_gene: TRBD1
j_gene: TRBJ2-2
CDR3nt: TGTGCCAGCATTTACGGACAGGGGATGGGCGGGGAGCTGTTTTTT
CDR3aa: CASIYGQGMGGELFF

v_gene: TRBV19
abundance: -
d_gene: TRBD2
j_gene: TRBJ2-5
CDR3nt: TGTGCCAGTAGTCCAGCGGGAAGCCAAGAGACCCAGTACTTC
CDR3aa: CASSPAGSQETQYF

v_gene: TRBV2
abundance: -
d_gene: -
j_gene: TRBJ1-3
CDR3nt: TGTGCCAGCAGTGAAGGTCAGGCCAGGGGAAACACCATATATTTT
CDR3aa: CASSEGQARGNTIYF

v_gene: TRBV7-8
abundance: -
d_gene: -
j_gene: TRBJ2-3
CDR3nt: TGTGCCAGTGCACCCGACCAGGGAAGGGGCACAGATACGCAGTATTTT
CDR3aa: CASAPDQGRGTDTQYF

v_gene: TRBV6-5
abundance: -
d_gene: -
j_gene: TRBJ2-1
CDR3nt: TGTGCCAGCAGTTCCTTGACACTACACAATGAGCAGTTCTTC
CDR3aa: CASSSLTLHNEQFF

v_gene: TRBV2
abundance: -
d_gene: -
j_gene: TRBJ1-5
CDR3nt: TGTGCCAGCAGTTCCGACCTCAATCAGCCCCAGCATTTT
CDR3aa: CASSSDLNQPQHF

v_gene: TRBV7-9
abundance: -
d_gene: TRBD1
j_gene: TRBJ1-2
CDR3nt: TGTGCCAGCAGCCCATCTCCGGGAAGACAGGGGGCAGACTATGGCTACACCTTC
CDR3aa: CASSPSPGRQGADYGYTF